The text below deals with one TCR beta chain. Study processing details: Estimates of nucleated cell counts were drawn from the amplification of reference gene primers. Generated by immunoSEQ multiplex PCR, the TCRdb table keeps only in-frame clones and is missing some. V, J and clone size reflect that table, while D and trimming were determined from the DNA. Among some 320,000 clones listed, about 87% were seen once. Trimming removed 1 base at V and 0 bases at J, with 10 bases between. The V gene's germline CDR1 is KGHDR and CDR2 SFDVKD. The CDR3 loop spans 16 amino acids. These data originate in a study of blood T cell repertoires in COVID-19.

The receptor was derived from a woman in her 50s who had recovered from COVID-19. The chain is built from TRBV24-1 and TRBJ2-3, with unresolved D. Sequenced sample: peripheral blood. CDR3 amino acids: CATSDFSVESTDTQYF. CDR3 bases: TGTGCCACCAGTGATTTCTCCGTGGAGAGCACAGATACGCAGTATTTT.